What follows are 24 T cell receptor beta chains derived from one specimen sequenced in a study of post-analysis software for immune sequencing data. General observations from the study: Five TRBV segments (TRBV5-6, TRBV5-1 and TRBV20-1 among them) occurred more frequently in patients than in controls.

These receptors' antigens are unknown. cDNA libraries of TCR beta carried unique molecular identifiers. MiXCR, run by TCRdb on the PCR reads, gives a single entry per CDR3 protein. The profile shows 750,000 to 950,000 distinct CDR3 sequences, about half of them singletons. The sequenced sample was blood. The receptors here all came from a girl between 10 and 17 years old with multiple sclerosis.

The V call is TRBV28, the J call TRBJ2-7; 12 bases fit TRBD2. Germline V lookup: CDR1 MDHEN, CDR2 SYDVKM. V shed 5 bases and J 1 base; nucleotides not matched to a gene: 6. The CDR3 covers 16 residues. The CDR3 loop reads CASSRGLAGMSYEQYF. Written as DNA, the CDR3 is TGTGCCAGCAGTCGAGGACTAGCGGGAATGTCCTACGAGCAGTACTTC.

This clonotype showed up just a few times. The V call is TRBV27, the J call TRBJ2-5, with 10 bases identical to TRBD2. Trimming cost V 2 bases and J 0 bases; bases outside gene matches: 3. The CDR3 is 16 residues long. Per the germline V gene, CDR1 is MNHEY and CDR2 is SMNVEV (reference sequence). The CDR3 sequence: CASSLLAGENQETQYF. In DNA, the CDR3 is TGTGCCAGCAGTTTACTAGCGGGAGAGAACCAAGAGACCCAGTACTTC.

The table lists this clonotype with a few counts. The chain recombines TRBV7-4 with TRBJ1-2, with D possibly matching TRBD1 (5 bases). This CDR3 has 15 amino acids. V lost 4 bases, J lost 8 bases, and 20 bases lay in between. The germline CDR1 and CDR2 sequences are SGHVT and SQSDAQ. For the CDR3, the DNA is TGTGCCAGCAGCTCCTTAATCGGCAGGGCGGGAGGCTACACCTTC. Amino acids: CASSSLIGRAGGYTF.

This clonotype turned up a few times. The J gene is TRBJ2-7, the V gene TRBV10-2; 14 nucleotides agree with TRBD2. Trimming at V came to 3 bases and at J to 6 bases, leaving 4 bases not matched to a gene. Germline loops: CDR1 WSHSY, CDR2 SAAADI. CDR3 length: 15 residues. In nucleotides, the CDR3 is TGCGCCAGCAGTGATGGACTAGCGGGAGGAGGCGAGCAGTACTTC. It specifies CASSDGLAGGGEQYF.

The table lists this clonotype with a count of one. One base away lies a much larger clone, so this may be a sequencing read error. The chain joins TRBV29-1 to TRBJ2-7, with D possibly TRBD1 on 6 matching bases. The CDR3 consists of 11 residues. Germline-derived CDR1 and CDR2 are SQVTM and ANQGSEA. The V end lost 7 bases, the J end lost 12 bases, and 19 bases lay between the germline ends. The CDR3 bases are TGCAGCGCCGACCTGGGGGCGACCCGGTACTTC. Amino acid sequence: CSADLGATRYF.

This clonotype was counted a few times. In DNA form, the CDR3 reads TGTGCCAGCAGTTCCCGACTCGGGAGGGAGCAGTACTTC. Translated: CASSSRLGREQYF. The chain recombines TRBV27 with TRBJ2-4; the match to TRBD2 covers 8 bases. Trimming at V came to 4 bases and at J to 13 bases, leaving 9 bases not matched to a gene. The CDR3 sequence is 13 residues long. CDR1 and CDR2 (germline): MNHEY, SMNVEV (reference sequence).

V gene TRBV19 combines with J gene TRBJ2-6; D gene ambiguous. Trimming removed 8 bases at V and 4 bases at J, with 12 bases between. The CDR3 is 14 amino acids. Looked up from germline, CDR1 is LNHDA and CDR2 is SQIVND (reference sequence). The CDR3 spells CASSSSGGANVLTF. CDR3 nucleotides: TGTGCCAGTTCCTCTTCCGGAGGGGCCAACGTCCTGACTTTC.

V gene TRBV19 combines with J gene TRBJ2-4, with 8 positions matching TRBD2. Matching the DNA end better, TRBJ2-7 makes the J call doubtful. Looked up from germline, CDR1 is LNHDA and CDR2 is SQIVND (reference sequence). The CDR3 is 16 residues long. For the CDR3, the DNA is TGTGCCAGTAGTGGGGCAACGGCGGGAGGACTCTACGAGCAGTACTTC. It specifies CASSGATAGGLYEQYF.

The chain carries TRBV12-3 or TRBV12-4 and TRBJ2-4; D not resolved. The DNA matches TRBJ2-7 better at its end, which makes the J call doubtful. The CDR3 has 14 amino acids. The CDR3: CASSLGGLLGEQYF. CDR3 DNA sequence: TGTGCCAGCAGTTTGGGCGGTCTCTTGGGCGAGCAGTACTTC.

The chain couples TRBV2 to TRBJ2-5; D remains unclear. Germline CDR1 and CDR2: SNHLY and FYNNEI. The CDR3 is made up of 13 amino acids. The V end was cut by 6 bases, the J end by 4 bases, with 12 bases between. The CDR3 spells CASRDVLLETQYF. The CDR3, as DNA: TGTGCCAGCAGGGACGTCCTCTTAGAGACCCAGTACTTC.

The chain couples TRBV20-1 to TRBJ1-5; TRBD1 is a possible D gene (6 bases). The CDR3 length is 15 residues. Germline V gene sequence: CDR1 DFQATT, CDR2 SNEGSKA (reference sequence). V was pared by 2 bases and J by 1 base, with 12 bases between. The CDR3 loop reads CSARRDIESNQPQHF. CDR3 sequence (DNA): TGCAGTGCTAGACGGGACATAGAGAGCAATCAGCCCCAGCATTTT.

The chain recombines TRBV27 with TRBJ2-3; 11 positions agree with TRBD1. V shed 10 bases, J shed 6 bases, and the junction held 9 bases outside the gene matches. The CDR3 totals 14 residues. Germline values: CDR1 MNHEY, CDR2 SMNVEV (reference sequence). CDR3 sequence (DNA): TGTGCCACATGGGACAGGGGGGAACGGGATACGCAGTATTTT. This encodes CATWDRGERDTQYF.

This clonotype was seen at least ten times. This chain joins TRBV7-6 and TRBJ2-3, with 9 nucleotides matching TRBD2. The CDR3 is made up of 13 amino acids. V was pared by 5 bases and J by 11 bases, with 8 bases of the junction left unmatched. Germline V gives CDR1 SGHVS, CDR2 FNYEAQ. CDR3 coding DNA: TGTGCCAGCAGCACGGATAGCGGGAGCAAGCAGTATTTT. This encodes CASSTDSGSKQYF.

The chain is built from TRBV20-1 and TRBJ1-6; possible D gene TRBD1, 6 bases. V was shortened by 6 bases and J by 8 bases, with 20 bases between the two germline ends. The CDR3 consists of 15 residues. Germline CDR1 and CDR2: DFQATT and SNEGSKA (reference sequence). The CDR3 DNA reads TGCAGTGCCCGCCCCACACAGGGCCCCTATTCACCCCTCCACTTT. Protein sequence: CSARPTQGPYSPLHF.

This chain links TRBV25-1 with TRBJ1-2; D gene uncertain. This CDR3 contains 12 residues. Germline V CDR1 and CDR2: MGHDK, SYGVNS. V lost 2 bases to trimming and J lost 5 bases, with 6 bases between them. CDR3 DNA: TGTGCCAGCAGTGAAATCGGGTATGGCTACACCTTC. Its protein is CASSEIGYGYTF.

This clonotype was picked up one time. The chain employs TRBV5-1 and TRBJ1-1; the D gene is possibly TRBD1 (5 bases). The length of the CDR3 is 14 residues. Germline assignment: CDR1 SGHRS and CDR2 YFSETQ. Trimming shortened V by 4 bases and J by 1 base, and 11 bases separated the two germline ends. The chain's CDR3 is CASSRGRQNTEAFF. The CDR3, as DNA: TGCGCCAGCAGCAGGGGACGGCAGAACACTGAAGCTTTCTTT.

V and J are TRBV29-1 and TRBJ1-2; TRBD1 aligns across 11 bases. V lost 3 bases to trimming and J lost 4 bases; unmatched junction nucleotides: 13. Germline-derived CDR1 and CDR2 are SQVTM and ANQGSEA. CDR3 length: 17 amino acids. CDR3 nucleotides: TGCAGCGTTGACTCAATCGGACAGGGGGCGCCCGGCTATGGCTACACCTTC. It specifies CSVDSIGQGAPGYGYTF.

This chain uses TRBV5-1 with TRBJ2-2; TRBD2 agrees at 10 bases. Unmatched junction bases numbered 11, after V lost 4 bases and J lost 5 bases. The CDR3 has 17 amino acids. The V gene's germline CDR1 is SGHRS and CDR2 YFSETQ. The CDR3 sequence: CASSPWELAGVTGELFF. The CDR3, as DNA: TGCGCCAGCAGCCCCTGGGAGCTAGCGGGAGTTACCGGGGAGCTGTTTTTT.

The chain uses TRBV6-1 and TRBJ2-7, with D hard to call. This CDR3 region has 12 residues. V lost 4 bases to trimming and J lost 6 bases, with 10 bases between them. Looked up from germline, CDR1 is MNHNS and CDR2 is SASEGT. In DNA, the CDR3 is TGTGCCAGCAGTGGATCTAGGAGCGAGCAGTACTTC. Residues: CASSGSRSEQYF.

CDR3 loop: CASSLPVGVGDTQYF. For the CDR3, the DNA is TGTGCCAGCAGCTTACCTGTGGGGGTCGGGGATACGCAGTATTTT. The rearrangement uses TRBV11-2 and TRBJ2-3; the D gene could be TRBD1 or TRBD2 (5 bases each). V was clipped by 2 bases and J by 6 bases, with 15 bases between them. The CDR3 contains 15 residues. In germline, CDR1 is SGHAT, CDR2 FQNNGV.

This clonotype was seen a few times. V usage is TRBV12-5 and J usage is TRBJ2-7; D is unclear. CDR1 and CDR2 (germline): LGHNT, FRNRAP. The CDR3 contains 13 residues. Deletions cut 3 bases from V and 5 bases from J, with 11 bases between. CDR3 loop: CASGFYPGDEQYF. The CDR3 region has the DNA TGTGCTAGTGGTTTCTATCCTGGGGACGAGCAGTACTTC.

The rearrangement links TRBV27 to TRBJ2-7; 7 bases are shared with TRBD1. Germline CDR1 and CDR2: MNHEY and SMNVEV (reference sequence). The CDR3 is made up of 15 amino acids. Losses at the gene ends were 5 bases for V and 3 bases for J; bases not matched to a gene: 10. The CDR3 DNA sequence: TGTGCCAGCAGTGGGGGACAGTCGCCCCTCTACGAGCAGTACTTC. Its translation is CASSGGQSPLYEQYF.

The chain joins TRBV19 to TRBJ2-3; TRBD2 aligns across 9 bases. The CDR3 contains 15 residues. CDR1 is LNHDA, CDR2 SQIVND, per germline (reference sequence). Trimming cost V 6 bases and J 2 bases; bases outside gene matches: 6. CDR3 sequence reads: CASRTSGLPTDTQYF. Here the CDR3 DNA reads TGTGCCAGTAGGACTAGCGGTCTCCCCACAGATACGCAGTATTTT.

The CDR3 bases are TGCAGCGTTCCCTTCTCCTCGGGACAGGGACGTGGGCAGTACTTC. Translating it yields CSVPFSSGQGRGQYF. The chain employs TRBV29-1 and TRBJ2-7; 9 bases line up with TRBD1. V was pared by 5 bases and J by 9 bases, with 17 bases of the junction left unmatched. Germline CDR1 reads SQVTM; CDR2 reads ANQGSEA. The CDR3 runs 15 residues.